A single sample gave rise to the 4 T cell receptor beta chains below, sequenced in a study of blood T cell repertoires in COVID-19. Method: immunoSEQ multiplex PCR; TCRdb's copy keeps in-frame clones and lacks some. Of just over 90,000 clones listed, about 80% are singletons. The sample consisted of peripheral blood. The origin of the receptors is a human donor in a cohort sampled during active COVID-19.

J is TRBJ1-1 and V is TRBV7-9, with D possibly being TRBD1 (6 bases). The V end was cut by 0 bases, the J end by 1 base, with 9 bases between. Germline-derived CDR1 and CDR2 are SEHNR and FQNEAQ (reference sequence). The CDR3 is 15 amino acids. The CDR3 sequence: CASSLATGRNTEAFF. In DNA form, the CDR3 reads TGTGCCAGCAGCTTAGCAACAGGGAGGAACACTGAAGCTTTCTTT.

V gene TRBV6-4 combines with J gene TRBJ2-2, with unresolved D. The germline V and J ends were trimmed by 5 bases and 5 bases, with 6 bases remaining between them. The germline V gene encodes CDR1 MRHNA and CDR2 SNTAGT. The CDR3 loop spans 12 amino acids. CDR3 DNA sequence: TGTGCCAGCAGTAATCCTACCGGGGAGCTGTTTTTT. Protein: CASSNPTGELFF.

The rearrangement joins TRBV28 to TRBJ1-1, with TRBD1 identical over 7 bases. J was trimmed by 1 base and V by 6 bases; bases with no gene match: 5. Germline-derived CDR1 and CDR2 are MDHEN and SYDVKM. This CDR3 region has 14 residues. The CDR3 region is CASSSRGANTEAFF. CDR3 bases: TGTGCCAGCAGCTCCAGGGGGGCGAACACTGAAGCTTTCTTT.

CDR3: CASSLPGTNSGNTIYF. As DNA, the CDR3 is TGTGCCAGCAGTTTACCGGGGACAAACTCTGGAAACACCATATATTTT. The chain combines TRBV28 with TRBJ1-3; D possibly corresponds to TRBD1 (6 bases). This CDR3 has 16 amino acids. Looked up from germline, CDR1 is MDHEN and CDR2 is SYDVKM. The V end lost 2 bases, the J end lost 0 bases, and 11 bases lay between the germline ends.